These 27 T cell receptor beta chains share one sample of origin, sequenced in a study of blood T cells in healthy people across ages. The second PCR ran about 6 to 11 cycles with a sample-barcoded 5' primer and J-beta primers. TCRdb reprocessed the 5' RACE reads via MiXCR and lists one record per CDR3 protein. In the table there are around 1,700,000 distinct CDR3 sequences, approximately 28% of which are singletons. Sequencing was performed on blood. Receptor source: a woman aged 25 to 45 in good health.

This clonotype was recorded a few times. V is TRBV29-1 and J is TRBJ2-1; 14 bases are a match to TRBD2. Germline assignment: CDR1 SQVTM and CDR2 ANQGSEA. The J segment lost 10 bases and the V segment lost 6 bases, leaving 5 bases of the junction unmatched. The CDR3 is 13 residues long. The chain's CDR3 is CSVQGLAGGEQFF. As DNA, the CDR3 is TGCAGCGTCCAAGGACTAGCGGGAGGAGAGCAGTTCTTC.

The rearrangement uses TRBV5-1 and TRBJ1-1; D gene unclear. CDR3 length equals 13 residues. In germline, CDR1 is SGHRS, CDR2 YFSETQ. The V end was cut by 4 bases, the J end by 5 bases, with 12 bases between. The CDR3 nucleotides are TGCGCCAGCAGCCCCCCTGGGTTTACTGAAGCTTTCTTT. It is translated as CASSPPGFTEAFF.

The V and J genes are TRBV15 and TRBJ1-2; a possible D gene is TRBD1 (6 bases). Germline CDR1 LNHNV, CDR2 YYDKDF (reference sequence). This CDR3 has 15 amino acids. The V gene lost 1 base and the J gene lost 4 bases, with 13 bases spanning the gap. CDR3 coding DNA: TGTGCCACCAGCAGAGGGGAGGGGGGTAGCTATGGCTACACCTTC. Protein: CATSRGEGGSYGYTF.

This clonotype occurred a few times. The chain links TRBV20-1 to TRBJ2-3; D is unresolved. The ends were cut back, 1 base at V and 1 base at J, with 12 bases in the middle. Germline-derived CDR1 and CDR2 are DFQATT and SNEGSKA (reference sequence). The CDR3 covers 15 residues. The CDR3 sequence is CSARVEGRGTDTQYF. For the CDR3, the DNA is TGCAGTGCTAGAGTGGAAGGGCGAGGCACAGATACGCAGTATTTT.

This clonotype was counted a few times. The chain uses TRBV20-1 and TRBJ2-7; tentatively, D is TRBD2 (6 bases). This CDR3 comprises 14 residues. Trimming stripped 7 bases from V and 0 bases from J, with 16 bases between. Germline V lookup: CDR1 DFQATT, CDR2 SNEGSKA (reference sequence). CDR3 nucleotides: TGCAGTGTCGGGGTCCAGCGGGTCTCCTACGAGCAGTACTTC. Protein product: CSVGVQRVSYEQYF.

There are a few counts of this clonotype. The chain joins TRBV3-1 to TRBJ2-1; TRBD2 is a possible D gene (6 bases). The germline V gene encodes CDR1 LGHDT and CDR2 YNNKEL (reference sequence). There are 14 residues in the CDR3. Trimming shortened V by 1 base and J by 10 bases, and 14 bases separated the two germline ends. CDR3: CASSQGELALEQFF. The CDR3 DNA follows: TGTGCCAGCAGCCAAGGTGAGCTAGCGCTCGAGCAGTTCTTC.

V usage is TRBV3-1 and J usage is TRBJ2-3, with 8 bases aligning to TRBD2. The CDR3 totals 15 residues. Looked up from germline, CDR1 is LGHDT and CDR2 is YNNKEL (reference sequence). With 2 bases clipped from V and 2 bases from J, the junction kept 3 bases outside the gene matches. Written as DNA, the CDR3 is TGTGCCAGCAGCCAATCGGGGGGGCACACAGATACGCAGTATTTT. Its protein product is CASSQSGGHTDTQYF.

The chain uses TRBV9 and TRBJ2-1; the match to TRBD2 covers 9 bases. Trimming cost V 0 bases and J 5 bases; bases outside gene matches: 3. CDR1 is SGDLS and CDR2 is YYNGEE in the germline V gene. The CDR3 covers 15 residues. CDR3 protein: CASSVGPSGNNEQFF. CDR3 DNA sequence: TGTGCCAGCAGCGTAGGGCCTAGCGGGAACAATGAGCAGTTCTTC.

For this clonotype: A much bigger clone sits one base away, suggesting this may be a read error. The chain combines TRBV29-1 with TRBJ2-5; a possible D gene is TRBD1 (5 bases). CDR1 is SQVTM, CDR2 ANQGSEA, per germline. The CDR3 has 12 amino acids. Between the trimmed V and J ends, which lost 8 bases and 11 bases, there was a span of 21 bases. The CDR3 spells CSITRGRKEQYF. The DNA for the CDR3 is TGCAGCATTACAAGGGGTCGGAAGGAGCAGTACTTC.

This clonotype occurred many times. CDR3 DNA: TGTGCCAGCAGCCCGACGGGGTACCAAGAGACCCAGTACTTC. Residues: CASSPTGYQETQYF. The rearrangement links TRBV5-5 to TRBJ2-5, with TRBD2 as a possible D gene (5 bases). The V end lost 4 bases, the J end lost 0 bases, and 10 bases lay between the germline ends. Per germline, CDR1 SGHKS and CDR2 YYEKEE (reference sequence). The CDR3 sequence is 14 residues long.

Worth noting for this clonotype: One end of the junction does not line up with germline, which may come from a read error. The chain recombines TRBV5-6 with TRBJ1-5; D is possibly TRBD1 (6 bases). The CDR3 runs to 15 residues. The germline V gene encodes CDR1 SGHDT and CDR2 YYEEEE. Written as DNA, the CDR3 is TGTGCCGGCAGCAACGGACAGCATGCGGGTCAGCCCCAGCATTTT. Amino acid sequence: CAGSNGQHAGQPQHF.

CDR3 residues: CASSLGWQSNEQFF. The DNA for the CDR3 is TGTGCCAGCAGCCTTGGGTGGCAGTCCAATGAGCAGTTCTTC. This chain uses TRBV3-1 with TRBJ2-1; D remains ambiguous. CDR1 is LGHDT, CDR2 YNNKEL, per germline (reference sequence). CDR3 length equals 14 residues. V was pared by 4 bases and J by 6 bases, with 13 bases between.

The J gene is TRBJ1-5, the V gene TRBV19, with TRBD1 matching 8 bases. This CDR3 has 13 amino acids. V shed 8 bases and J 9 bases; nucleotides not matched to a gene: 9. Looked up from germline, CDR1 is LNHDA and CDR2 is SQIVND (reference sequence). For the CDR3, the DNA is TGTGCCAGTGAGGACAGGGTGAATGGGCCCCAGCATTTT. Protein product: CASEDRVNGPQHF. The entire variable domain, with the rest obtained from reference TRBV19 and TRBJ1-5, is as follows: DGGITQSPKYLFRKEGQNVTLSCEQNLNHDAMYWYRQDPGQGLRLIYYSQIVNDFQKGDIAEGYSVSREKKESFPLTVTSAQKNPTAFYLCASEDRVNGPQHFGDGTRLSIL.

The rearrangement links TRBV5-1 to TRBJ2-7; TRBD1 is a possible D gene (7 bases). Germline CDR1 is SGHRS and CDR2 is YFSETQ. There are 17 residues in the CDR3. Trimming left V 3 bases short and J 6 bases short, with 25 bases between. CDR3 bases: TGCGCCAGCAGCTCGGGTCCTACCGGGACAGCGGGCGCCGAGCAGTACTTC. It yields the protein CASSSGPTGTAGAEQYF.

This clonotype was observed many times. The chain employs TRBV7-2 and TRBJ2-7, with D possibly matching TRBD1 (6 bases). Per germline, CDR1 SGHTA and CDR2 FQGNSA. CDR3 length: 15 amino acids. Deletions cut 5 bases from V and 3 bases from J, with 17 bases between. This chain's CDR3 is CASSQSKGQSYEQYF. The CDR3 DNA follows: TGTGCCAGCAGCCAGTCAAAAGGACAGAGCTACGAGCAGTACTTC. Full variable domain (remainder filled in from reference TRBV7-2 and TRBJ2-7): GAGVSQSPSNKVTEKGKDVELRCDPISGHTALYWYRQSLGQGLEFLIYFQGNSAPDKSGLPSDRFSAERTGGSVSTLTIQRTQQEDSAVYLCASSQSKGQSYEQYFGPGTRLTVT.

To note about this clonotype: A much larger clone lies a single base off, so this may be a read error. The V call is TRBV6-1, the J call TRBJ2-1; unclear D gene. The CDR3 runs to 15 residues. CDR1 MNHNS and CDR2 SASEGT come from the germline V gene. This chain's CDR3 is CAGSEPVISYNEQFF. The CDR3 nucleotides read TGTGCCGGCAGTGAACCCGTTATATCCTACAATGAGCAGTTCTTC.

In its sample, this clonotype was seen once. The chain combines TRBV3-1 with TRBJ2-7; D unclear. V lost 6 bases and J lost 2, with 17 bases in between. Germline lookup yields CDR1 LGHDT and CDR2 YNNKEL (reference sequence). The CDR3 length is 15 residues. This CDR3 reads CASSLLSRPTYEQYF. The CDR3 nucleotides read TGTGCCAGCAGTTTATTATCTCGACCCACCTACGAGCAGTACTTC.

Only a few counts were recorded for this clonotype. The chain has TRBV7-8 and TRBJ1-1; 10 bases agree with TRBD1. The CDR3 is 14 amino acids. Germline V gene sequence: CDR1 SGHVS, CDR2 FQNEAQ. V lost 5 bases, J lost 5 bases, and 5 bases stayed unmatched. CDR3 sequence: CASSQTGGGTEAFF. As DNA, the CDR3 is TGTGCCAGCAGCCAGACAGGGGGCGGAACTGAAGCTTTCTTT.

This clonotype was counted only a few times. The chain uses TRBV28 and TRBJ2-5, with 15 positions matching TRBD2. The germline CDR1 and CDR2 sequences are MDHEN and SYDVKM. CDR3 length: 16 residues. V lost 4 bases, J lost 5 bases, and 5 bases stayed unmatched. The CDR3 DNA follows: TGTGCCAGCAGTTCGCCTGGGACTAGCGGGGGGGAGACCCAGTACTTC. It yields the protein CASSSPGTSGGETQYF.

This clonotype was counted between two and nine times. CDR3 DNA: TGTGCCAGCAGTGACAGGGCGGGCGAAAAACTGTTTTTT. Amino acid sequence: CASSDRAGEKLFF. The gene calls are TRBV2 and TRBJ1-4; possible D gene TRBD1, 5 bases. V lost 3 bases, J lost 8 bases, and 10 bases lay in between. The CDR3 consists of 13 residues. Germline CDR1 is SNHLY and CDR2 is FYNNEI.

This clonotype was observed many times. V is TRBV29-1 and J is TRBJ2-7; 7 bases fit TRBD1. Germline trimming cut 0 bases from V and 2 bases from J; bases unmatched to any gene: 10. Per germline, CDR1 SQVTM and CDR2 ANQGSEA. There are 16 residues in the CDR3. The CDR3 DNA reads TGCAGCGTTGAAGAAGGAGAAACAGGGGCTACCTACGAGCAGTACTTC. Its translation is CSVEEGETGATYEQYF.

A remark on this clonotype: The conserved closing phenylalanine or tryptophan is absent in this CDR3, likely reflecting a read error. CDR3: CASSFPGTVADTQYL. CDR3 sequence (DNA): TGCGCCAGCAGCTTCCCCGGGACAGTCGCAGATACGCAGTATTTG. The rearrangement joins TRBV4-1 to TRBJ2-3, with TRBD1 matching 7 bases. The CDR3 loop spans 15 amino acids. Germline V gene lookup returns CDR1 MGHRA and CDR2 YSYEKL. J was trimmed by 4 bases and V by 5 bases; bases with no gene match: 9.

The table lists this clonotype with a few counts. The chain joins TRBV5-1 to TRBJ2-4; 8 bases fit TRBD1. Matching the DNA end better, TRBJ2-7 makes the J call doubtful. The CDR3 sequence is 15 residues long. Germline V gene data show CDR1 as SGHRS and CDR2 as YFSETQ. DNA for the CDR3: TGCGCCAGCAGCTCGGTCGGACAGGGTTCGGACGAGCAGTACTTC. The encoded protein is CASSSVGQGSDEQYF.

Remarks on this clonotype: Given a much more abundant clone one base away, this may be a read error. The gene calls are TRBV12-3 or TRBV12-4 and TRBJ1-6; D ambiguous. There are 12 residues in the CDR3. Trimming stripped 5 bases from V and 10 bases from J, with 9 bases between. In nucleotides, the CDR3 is TGTGCCAGCAGTACCGAGACATCACCCCTCCACTTT. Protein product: CASSTETSPLHF.

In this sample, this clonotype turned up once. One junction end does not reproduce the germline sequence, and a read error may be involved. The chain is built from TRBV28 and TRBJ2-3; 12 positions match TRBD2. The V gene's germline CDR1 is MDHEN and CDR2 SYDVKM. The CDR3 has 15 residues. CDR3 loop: CVSSLLAGGTDTQYF. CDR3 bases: TGTGTCAGCAGTTTACTAGCGGGGGGTACAGATACGCAGTATTTT.

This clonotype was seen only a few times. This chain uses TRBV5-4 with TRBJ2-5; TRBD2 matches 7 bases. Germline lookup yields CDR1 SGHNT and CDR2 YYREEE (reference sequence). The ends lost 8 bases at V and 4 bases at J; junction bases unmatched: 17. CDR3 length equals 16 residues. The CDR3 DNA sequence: TGTGCCAGTGGGCAGGTATTGGGCGGGAGAAGAGAGACCCAGTACTTC. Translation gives CASGQVLGGRRETQYF.

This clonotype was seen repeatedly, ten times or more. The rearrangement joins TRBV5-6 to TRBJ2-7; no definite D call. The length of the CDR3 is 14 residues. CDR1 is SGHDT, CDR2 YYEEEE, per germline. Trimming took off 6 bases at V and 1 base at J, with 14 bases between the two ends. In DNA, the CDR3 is TGTGCCAGCACCTCCTCCGGTCCGTCCTACGAGCAGTACTTC. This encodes CASTSSGPSYEQYF. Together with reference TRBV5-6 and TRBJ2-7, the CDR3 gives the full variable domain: DAGVTQSPTHLIKTRGQQVTLRCSPKSGHDTVSWYQQALGQGPQFIFQYYEEEERQRGNFPDRFSGHQFPNYSSELNVNALLLGDSALYLCASTSSGPSYEQYFGPGTRLTVT.